These 21 T cell receptor beta chains were all obtained from the same sample, sequenced in a study of HIV-infected patients and healthy controls. TCRdb passed the 5' RACE reads through MiXCR, listing each CDR3 protein once. The table shows around 64,000 distinct CDR3 sequences, with 15% to 20% occurring only once. Sample: CD4+ T cells from blood. The receptors come from a human donor in good health.

In this sample, this clonotype turned up many times. The chain is built from TRBV20-1 and TRBJ2-7; no clear D. V lost 6 bases and J 5 bases, leaving 8 bases between the germline ends. The CDR3 has 10 amino acids. Germline loops: CDR1 DFQATT, CDR2 SNEGSKA (reference sequence). The CDR3 DNA follows: TGCAGTGCCTCTCGAGACGAGCAGTACTTC. Protein product: CSASRDEQYF.

In its sample, this clonotype was seen many times. The chain is built from TRBV28 and TRBJ2-5, with D unresolved. V shed 6 bases and J shed 5 bases, with 19 bases lying between them. The germline CDR1 and CDR2 sequences are MDHEN and SYDVKM. The CDR3 contains 15 residues. This chain's CDR3 is CASRNPGSLGETQYF. As DNA, the CDR3 is TGTGCCAGCAGAAACCCCGGCTCCCTTGGGGAGACCCAGTACTTC.

V gene TRBV5-4 combines with J gene TRBJ1-2, with D maybe TRBD1 (6 bases). V was cut by 0 bases and J by 2 bases, with 11 bases left in between. From germline, CDR1 is SGHNT and CDR2 YYREEE (reference sequence). This CDR3 has 15 residues. The CDR3 nucleotides are TGTGCCAGCAGCTTGGCCGGGGGGGCAAACTATGGCTACACCTTC. As protein: CASSLAGGANYGYTF.

The V gene is TRBV7-2, the J gene TRBJ2-3; D not resolved. The CDR3 is 11 amino acids. Per germline, CDR1 SGHTA and CDR2 FQGNSA. V lost 1 base and J 11 bases, leaving 7 bases between the germline ends. The CDR3 reads CASSLVGRQYF. The CDR3 coding sequence is TGTGCCAGCAGCTTAGTGGGCCGGCAGTATTTT. The variable domain in full, completed from reference TRBV7-2 and TRBJ2-3, reads GAGVSQSPSNKVTEKGKDVELRCDPISGHTALYWYRQSLGQGLEFLIYFQGNSAPDKSGLPSDRFSAERTGGSVSTLTIQRTQQEDSAVYLCASSLVGRQYFGPGTRLTVL.

V is TRBV11-2 and J is TRBJ2-7; D is possibly TRBD1 (6 bases). CDR3 length equals 14 residues. CDR1 is SGHAT, CDR2 FQNNGV, per germline. With 3 bases removed from V and 5 bases from J, the gap between germline ends came to 14 bases. CDR3 sequence reads: CASSFGRGLDEQYF. Written as DNA, the CDR3 is TGTGCCAGCAGCTTCGGCAGGGGCCTCGACGAGCAGTACTTC.

The chain recombines TRBV29-1 with TRBJ1-1; 7 bases align to TRBD1. The CDR3 consists of 13 residues. After removal of 6 bases from V and 6 bases from J, the junction contained 10 bases not matched to a gene. Germline CDR1 is SQVTM and CDR2 is ANQGSEA. CDR3 residues: CSVPGPGGAEAFF. CDR3 sequence (DNA): TGCAGCGTCCCGGGCCCAGGGGGAGCTGAAGCTTTCTTT.

This clonotype was observed many times. The chain employs TRBV20-1 and TRBJ2-2, with D possibly being TRBD1 (6 bases). Germline V gene lookup returns CDR1 DFQATT and CDR2 SNEGSKA (reference sequence). Trimming removed 1 base from V and 5 bases from J, with 11 bases in between. The CDR3 contains 14 residues. As DNA, the CDR3 is TGCAGTGCTAGAGGGACAGAGGTAACCGGGGAGCTGTTTTTT. It encodes CSARGTEVTGELFF.

This chain uses TRBV12-3 or TRBV12-4 with TRBJ1-2; unclear D gene. The CDR3 runs to 15 residues. Trimming pared 5 bases from V and 8 bases from J, leaving 21 bases between. The CDR3 region is CASSHARRPDRGYTF. The CDR3 DNA is TGTGCCAGCAGTCACGCCAGACGGCCGGATCGGGGCTACACCTTC.

The chain recombines TRBV7-2 with TRBJ2-3; 12 bases are shared with TRBD1. Germline CDR1 reads SGHTA; CDR2 reads FQGNSA. The CDR3 consists of 18 residues. The V gene end was trimmed by 5 bases and the J gene end by 4 bases; junction bases not matched to a gene: 13. CDR3: CASSLASGTGGVADTQYF. Here the CDR3 DNA reads TGTGCCAGCAGCCTCGCCTCCGGGACAGGGGGCGTTGCAGATACGCAGTATTTT.

This clonotype was observed at least ten times. This chain uses TRBV7-3 with TRBJ2-2, with unresolved D. The ends were cut back, 1 base at V and 2 bases at J, with 11 bases in the middle. The CDR3 loop spans 16 amino acids. Per the germline V gene, CDR1 is SGHTA and CDR2 is FQGTGA. The CDR3, as DNA: TGTGCCAGCAGCTTAAGCCTCCCGCCTAACACCGGGGAGCTGTTTTTT. It translates to CASSLSLPPNTGELFF.

There are a few counts of this clonotype. The chain employs TRBV5-4 and TRBJ1-1; TRBD1 matches 9 bases. This CDR3 contains 15 residues. After removal of 4 bases from V and 5 bases from J, the junction contained 9 bases not matched to a gene. Germline CDR1 is SGHNT and CDR2 is YYREEE (reference sequence). In DNA form, the CDR3 reads TGTGCCAGCAGCGCGGACAGGGGAAGTCGGACTGAAGCTTTCTTT. It translates to CASSADRGSRTEAFF.

This clonotype was seen a single time. The chain links TRBV28 to TRBJ1-1, with unresolved D. The CDR3 totals 14 residues. Looked up from germline, CDR1 is MDHEN and CDR2 is SYDVKM. Trimming took off 3 bases at V and 1 base at J, with 9 bases between the two ends. The DNA for the CDR3 is TGTGCCAGCAGTTTGGGCTTGGAGAACACTGAAGCTTTCTTT. Its translation: CASSLGLENTEAFF.

The chain is built from TRBV20-1 and TRBJ2-3, with 9 bases that match TRBD1. With V trimmed by 5 bases and J by 6 bases, 18 bases remained unmatched. Germline V lookup: CDR1 DFQATT, CDR2 SNEGSKA (reference sequence). This CDR3 comprises 17 residues. The CDR3 DNA follows: TGCAGTGCTTTGTACCCCCGACAGGGGGATCGGTGGGATACGCAGTATTTT. Protein product: CSALYPRQGDRWDTQYF.

This clonotype appeared a few times. The chain has TRBV29-1 and TRBJ2-2; the D gene is possibly TRBD1 (6 bases). CDR3 length equals 12 residues. Trimming stripped 3 bases from V and 9 bases from J, with 11 bases between. The germline V gene encodes CDR1 SQVTM and CDR2 ANQGSEA. This chain's CDR3 is CSVEDRGRELFF. The CDR3 DNA is TGCAGCGTTGAGGACAGAGGGCGGGAGCTGTTTTTT.

This chain joins TRBV29-1 and TRBJ2-3, with D hard to call. V was cut by 4 bases and J by 2 bases, with 10 bases left in between. Germline V gene sequence: CDR1 SQVTM, CDR2 ANQGSEA. This CDR3 has 13 residues. The CDR3 DNA reads as TGCAGCGTTGTGGTTTCCGCCACAGATACGCAGTATTTT. Its protein product is CSVVVSATDTQYF.

In its sample, this clonotype was seen many times. The chain recombines TRBV7-2 with TRBJ2-1; 8 nucleotides line up with TRBD1. With V trimmed by 1 base and J by 4 bases, 6 bases remained unmatched. Per the germline V gene, CDR1 is SGHTA and CDR2 is FQGNSA. The CDR3 runs to 16 residues. This CDR3 reads CASSLVAGGRYNEQFF. The CDR3 DNA sequence: TGTGCCAGCAGCTTAGTTGCAGGGGGCCGATACAATGAGCAGTTCTTC.

In its sample, this clonotype was seen many times. V and J are TRBV11-2 and TRBJ2-3; D might be TRBD2 (5 bases). The CDR3 runs 14 residues. V lost 1 base and J 3 bases, leaving 8 bases between the germline ends. CDR1 and CDR2 (germline): SGHAT, FQNNGV. This chain's CDR3 is CASSLAAVTDTQYF. The CDR3 region has the DNA TGTGCCAGCAGCTTAGCAGCGGTGACAGATACGCAGTATTTT.

Ten or more counts support this clonotype. This rearrangement joins TRBV24-1 to TRBJ2-1; D perhaps matches TRBD2 (6 bases). Between the trimmed V and J ends, which lost 2 bases and 0 bases, there was a span of 13 bases. This CDR3 region has 17 residues. CDR1 KGHDR and CDR2 SFDVKD come from the germline V gene. The CDR3 loop reads CATSDSRRGASYNEQFF. Here the CDR3 DNA reads TGTGCCACCAGTGATTCCCGGAGGGGCGCCTCCTACAATGAGCAGTTCTTC.

V and J are TRBV20-1 and TRBJ2-4, with D possibly matching TRBD2 (5 bases). V lost 5 bases to trimming and J lost 1 base, with 6 bases between them. The CDR3 has 12 amino acids. Germline V CDR1 and CDR2: DFQATT, SNEGSKA (reference sequence). In DNA, the CDR3 is TGCAGTGCTCGCGGGGCCAAAAACATTCAGTACTTC. Amino acids: CSARGAKNIQYF.

The chain combines TRBV12-3 or TRBV12-4 with TRBJ1-1, with D maybe TRBD1 (5 bases). Trimming removed 3 bases from V and 0 bases from J, with 8 bases in between. The CDR3 consists of 14 residues. In DNA, the CDR3 is TGTGCCAGCAGTTTCAGGGTCGTGAACACTGAAGCTTTCTTT. Amino acids: CASSFRVVNTEAFF.

The rearrangement joins TRBV20-1 to TRBJ2-3, with D perhaps being TRBD1 or TRBD2 (6 bases each). Trimming took off 7 bases at V and 3 bases at J, with 17 bases between the two ends. Germline lookup yields CDR1 DFQATT and CDR2 SNEGSKA (reference sequence). This CDR3 has 14 amino acids. The CDR3 spells CSESRRGGTDTQYF. Written as DNA, the CDR3 is TGCAGTGAATCGCGGAGAGGGGGGACAGATACGCAGTATTTT.